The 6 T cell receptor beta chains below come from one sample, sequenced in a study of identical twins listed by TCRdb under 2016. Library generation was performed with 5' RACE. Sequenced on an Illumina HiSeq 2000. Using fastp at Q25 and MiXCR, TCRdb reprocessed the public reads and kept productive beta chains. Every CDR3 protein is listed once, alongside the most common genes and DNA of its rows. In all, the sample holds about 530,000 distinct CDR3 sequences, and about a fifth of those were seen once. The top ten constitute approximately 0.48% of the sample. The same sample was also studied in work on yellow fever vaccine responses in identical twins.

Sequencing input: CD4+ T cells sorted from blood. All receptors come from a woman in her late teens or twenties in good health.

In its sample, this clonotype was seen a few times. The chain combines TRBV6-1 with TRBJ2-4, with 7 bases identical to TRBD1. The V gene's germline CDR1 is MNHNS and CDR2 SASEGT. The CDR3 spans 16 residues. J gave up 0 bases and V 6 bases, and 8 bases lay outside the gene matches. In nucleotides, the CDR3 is TGTGCCAGCAGCCTACAGGGGACGACAGCCAAAAACATTCAGTACTTC. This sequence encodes CASSLQGTTAKNIQYF.

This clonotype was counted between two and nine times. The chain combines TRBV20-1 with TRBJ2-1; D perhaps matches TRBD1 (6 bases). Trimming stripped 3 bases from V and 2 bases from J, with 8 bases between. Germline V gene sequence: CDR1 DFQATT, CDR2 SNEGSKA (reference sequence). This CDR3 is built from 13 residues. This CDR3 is CSASRGPYNEQFF. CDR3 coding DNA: TGCAGTGCTAGCAGGGGCCCCTACAATGAGCAGTTCTTC.

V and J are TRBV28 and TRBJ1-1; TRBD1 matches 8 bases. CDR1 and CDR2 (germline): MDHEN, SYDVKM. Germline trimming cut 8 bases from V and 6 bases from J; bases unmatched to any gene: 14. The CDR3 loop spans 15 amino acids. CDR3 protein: CASWTGSGGWAEAFF. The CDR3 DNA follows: TGTGCCAGCTGGACAGGGTCTGGTGGTTGGGCTGAAGCTTTCTTT.

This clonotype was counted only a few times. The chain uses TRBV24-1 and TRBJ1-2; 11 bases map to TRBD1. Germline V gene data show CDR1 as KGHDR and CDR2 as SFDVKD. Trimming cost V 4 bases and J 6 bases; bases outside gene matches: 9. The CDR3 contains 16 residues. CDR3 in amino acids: CATSDPLRTGGDGYTF. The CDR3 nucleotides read TGTGCCACCAGTGACCCGCTAAGGACAGGGGGCGATGGCTACACCTTC.

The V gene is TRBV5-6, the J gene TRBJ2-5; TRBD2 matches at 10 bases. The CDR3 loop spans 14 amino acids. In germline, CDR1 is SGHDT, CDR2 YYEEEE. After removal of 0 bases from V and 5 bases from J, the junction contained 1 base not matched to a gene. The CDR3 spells CASSLAGLAETQYF. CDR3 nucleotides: TGTGCCAGCAGCTTGGCGGGACTAGCGGAGACCCAGTACTTC.

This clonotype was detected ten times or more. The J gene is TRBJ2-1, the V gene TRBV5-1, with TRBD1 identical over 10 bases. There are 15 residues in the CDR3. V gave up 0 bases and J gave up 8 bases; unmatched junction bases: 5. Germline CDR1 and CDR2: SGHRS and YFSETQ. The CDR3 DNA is TGCGCCAGCAGCTTGGGCGGGACAGGGGACGATGAGCAGTTCTTC. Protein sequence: CASSLGGTGDDEQFF.